The clone carrying this T cell receptor (beta chain) was observed once. The data derive from a study of T cell changes during pregnancy in multiple sclerosis. Libraries were prepared by immunoSEQ multiplex PCR; TCRdb keeps only in-frame clonotypes and omits some of them. The table shows about 18,000 clones, with over 65% occurring only once. Per germline, CDR1 KGHSH and CDR2 LQKENI. J lost 6 bases, V lost 3 bases, and 14 bases had no gene match. This CDR3 is 17 amino acids long. The chain couples TRBV18 to TRBJ2-3; 8 bases are a match to TRBD2. Sequences were derived from CD8+ T cells from peripheral blood mononuclear cells, sampled after pregnancy. The receptor was derived from a female donor with multiple sclerosis, enrolled in a pregnancy study. In DNA form, the CDR3 reads TGTGCCAGCTCACCTAGCGGGACCAACCCTTTATGGGATACGCAGTATTTT. Translation: CASSPSGTNPLWDTQYF.